Presented here are 19 T cell receptor beta chains from one specimen sequenced in a study of cytomegalovirus exposure and HLA in healthy donors. With 60 Vbeta and 13 Jbeta primers, the PCR was carried out. Only in-frame clones appear in the TCRdb table, and some are missing; sequencing was by immunoSEQ multiplex PCR. The sample lists about 210,000 clones, about three quarters occurring once. Sequenced sample: PBMCs. All receptors derive from a male donor in good health and CMV-seronegative.

This chain joins TRBV11-2 and TRBJ2-3; the D gene is possibly TRBD2 (5 bases). V dropped 7 bases and J dropped 2 bases, with 19 bases sitting between them. Per germline, CDR1 SGHAT and CDR2 FQNNGV. This CDR3 is built from 16 residues. CDR3 residues: CASTHPTWGATDTQYF. The CDR3, as DNA: TGTGCCAGCACCCACCCTACTTGGGGAGCCACAGATACGCAGTATTTT.

CDR3 nucleotide sequence: TGTGCCAGCAGTGAAACAGGGGGCTGGTCTGGCTACACCTTC. As protein: CASSETGGWSGYTF. The rearrangement links TRBV2 to TRBJ1-2; 9 nucleotides line up with TRBD1. Germline CDR1 and CDR2: SNHLY and FYNNEI. The V and J ends lost 2 bases and 7 bases, in that order; junction bases with no gene match: 5. There are 14 residues in the CDR3.

The chain uses TRBV5-1 and TRBJ1-1; D is possibly TRBD1 (5 bases). The germline gives CDR1 SGHRS, CDR2 YFSETQ. The CDR3 extends over 17 amino acids. Deletions cut 3 bases from V and 0 bases from J, with 18 bases between. Here the CDR3 DNA reads TGCGCCAGCAGCTCCCTGATCCAGGGTCGCATGAACACTGAAGCTTTCTTT. This encodes CASSSLIQGRMNTEAFF. Using reference TRBV5-1 and TRBJ1-1 for the parts outside the CDR3, the full variable domain is KAGVTQTPRYLIKTRGQQVTLSCSPISGHRSVSWYQQTPGQGLQFLFEYFSETQRNKGNFPGRFSGRQFSNSRSEMNVSTLELGDSALYLCASSSLIQGRMNTEAFFGQGTRLTVV.

V is TRBV13 and J is TRBJ2-7, with 12 bases identical to TRBD2. The CDR3 is 15 residues long. Germline trimming cut 5 bases from V and 6 bases from J; bases unmatched to any gene: 8. Germline CDR1 PRHDT, CDR2 FYEKMQ (reference sequence). CDR3 sequence (DNA): TGTGCCAGCAGCCAGGAGACTAGCGGGAGTCGCGAGCAGTACTTC. It codes for CASSQETSGSREQYF.

This rearrangement joins TRBV7-2 to TRBJ2-1; D is undetermined. From germline, CDR1 is SGHTA and CDR2 FQGNSA. V lost 5 bases to trimming and J lost 2 bases, with 13 bases between them. The CDR3 is 15 residues long. The CDR3 DNA reads as TGTGCCAGCAGCCCTTCGCAGAACCCCTACAATGAGCAGTTCTTC. It is translated as CASSPSQNPYNEQFF.

The chain links TRBV6-1 to TRBJ1-2, with 9 bases identical to TRBD1. The V gene's germline CDR1 is MNHNS and CDR2 SASEGT. With V trimmed by 6 bases and J by 2 bases, 7 bases remained unmatched. The CDR3 totals 15 residues. CDR3 in DNA: TGTGCCAGCAGGGGGACAGGGTATGAAAACTATGGCTACACCTTC. Its translation: CASRGTGYENYGYTF.

The chain recombines TRBV28 with TRBJ2-3; 7 bases are a match to TRBD2. This CDR3 has 17 residues. V lost 0 bases, J lost 6 bases, and 12 bases stayed unmatched. Germline CDR1 is MDHEN and CDR2 is SYDVKM. The CDR3 is CASSLWRLRESPDTQYF. The CDR3 nucleotides are TGTGCCAGCAGTTTATGGCGGTTGCGGGAGTCTCCGGATACGCAGTATTTT.

This chain connects TRBV7-2 to TRBJ2-2; D unclear. Germline V gene sequence: CDR1 SGHTA, CDR2 FQGNSA. The CDR3 spans 14 residues. Trimming removed 1 base at V and 6 bases at J, with 9 bases between. The DNA of the CDR3 is TGTGCCAGCAGCTTAGGCGTAAAAGCCGGGGAGCTGTTTTTT. Protein product: CASSLGVKAGELFF.

The CDR3 region is CASSLDGGSNQPQHF. The CDR3 nucleotides read TGCGCCAGCAGCTTGGACGGGGGTAGCAATCAGCCCCAGCATTTT. The genes are TRBV5-1 and TRBJ1-5; tentatively, D is TRBD1 (5 bases). The CDR3 extends over 15 amino acids. Deletions cut 0 bases from V and 0 bases from J, with 7 bases between. CDR1 and CDR2 (germline): SGHRS, YFSETQ. The full variable domain, rest sourced from reference TRBV5-1 and TRBJ1-5, is KAGVTQTPRYLIKTRGQQVTLSCSPISGHRSVSWYQQTPGQGLQFLFEYFSETQRNKGNFPGRFSGRQFSNSRSEMNVSTLELGDSALYLCASSLDGGSNQPQHFGDGTRLSIL.

The rearrangement links TRBV7-3 to TRBJ1-1, with a tentative D call TRBD1 (5 bases). CDR1 and CDR2 from the germline V gene are SGHTA and FQGTGA. CDR3 length equals 12 residues. V was trimmed by 7 bases and J by 2 bases, leaving 8 bases between them. This CDR3 reads CASKGPNTEAFF. CDR3 in DNA: TGTGCCAGCAAGGGGCCTAACACTGAAGCTTTCTTT.

The chain joins TRBV9 to TRBJ2-3; D is possibly TRBD1 (6 bases). Germline CDR1 is SGDLS and CDR2 is YYNGEE. Between the trimmed V and J ends, which lost 6 bases and 1 base, there was a span of 12 bases. The CDR3 consists of 14 residues. CDR3 amino acids: CASTSGHRTDTQYF. CDR3 in DNA: TGTGCCAGCACTTCGGGACACCGCACAGATACGCAGTATTTT.

The chain joins TRBV2 to TRBJ1-2; possible D gene TRBD1, 6 bases. This CDR3 has 13 residues. The V gene lost 0 bases and the J gene lost 4 bases, with 6 bases spanning the gap. CDR1 and CDR2 (germline): SNHLY, FYNNEI. DNA of the CDR3: TGTGCCAGCAGTGAAGCAGGGGGCTATGGCTACACCTTC. Encoded protein: CASSEAGGYGYTF.

This clone was counted once. The CDR3 sequence is CASSEVVTRGSSYEQYF. Written as DNA, the CDR3 is TGTGCCAGCAGTGAAGTGGTGACTCGAGGGAGCTCCTACGAGCAGTACTTC. J is TRBJ2-7 and V is TRBV6-1; D is possibly TRBD2 (5 bases). The germline V and J ends were trimmed by 1 base and 0 bases, with 16 bases remaining between them. CDR3 length: 17 residues. Germline V CDR1 and CDR2: MNHNS, SASEGT.

Points on this clone: At one end the junction does not follow the germline gene, possibly because of a read error. The gene calls are TRBV7-9 and TRBJ2-1; 7 nucleotides agree with TRBD2. Germline assignment: CDR1 SEHNR and CDR2 FQNEAQ (reference sequence). The CDR3 runs 15 residues. This chain's CDR3 is CSSSLGGGSYNEQFF. The CDR3 bases are TGTTCCAGCAGCTTAGGCGGGGGCTCCTACAATGAGCAGTTCTTC.

This chain connects TRBV4-1 to TRBJ2-3; D uncertain. Looked up from germline, CDR1 is MGHRA and CDR2 is YSYEKL. V was clipped by 6 bases and J by 7 bases, with 8 bases between them. The CDR3 sequence is 11 residues long. The CDR3 spells CASRSLNTQYF. The CDR3 region has the DNA TGCGCCAGCAGGTCCTTAAATACGCAGTATTTT.

The chain links TRBV21-1 to TRBJ2-7; TRBD1, as called in the table, went unchecked against the DNA. TRBV21-1 has pseudogene status. The length of the CDR3 is 16 residues. The chain's CDR3 is CASSKGRQGPPYEQYF. The CDR3 DNA is TGTGCCAGCAGCAAAGGGAGACAGGGGCCCCCCTACGAGCAGTACTTC.

V gene TRBV9 combines with J gene TRBJ2-7; D is possibly TRBD2 (6 bases). Germline CDR1 is SGDLS and CDR2 is YYNGEE. The CDR3 has 15 amino acids. V was shortened by 3 bases and J by 7 bases, with 20 bases between the two germline ends. CDR3 in DNA: TGTGCCAGCAGCGCTACCGGGACTCTCATTAATGAGCAGTACTTC. The encoded protein is CASSATGTLINEQYF.

The chain is built from TRBV6-5 and TRBJ1-2, with a weak D call TRBD1 (5 bases). Germline CDR1 MNHEY, CDR2 SVGAGI. V was shortened by 6 bases and J by 3 bases, with 8 bases between the two germline ends. The CDR3 consists of 12 residues. The CDR3 spells CASSDSYYGYTF. DNA for the CDR3: TGTGCCAGCAGCGACAGTTACTATGGCTACACCTTC.

The rearrangement links TRBV6-5 to TRBJ2-7; 7 bases line up with TRBD1. CDR3 length equals 13 residues. The junction had 5 bases not matched to a gene; V was cut back by 3 bases and J by 6 bases. Germline V gives CDR1 MNHEY, CDR2 SVGAGI. The CDR3 sequence: CASSYQGVGEQYF. CDR3 DNA: TGTGCCAGCAGTTATCAGGGGGTTGGCGAGCAGTACTTC.